These 8 T cell receptor beta chains share one sample of origin, sequenced in a study of human T cells and chemical hapten exposure. Sample time point: pre-sensitization, week 0. Treatment in this sample: therapeutic diphenylcyclopropenone sensitization with weekly scalp DPC. TCRdb used MiXCR to reprocess the RACE reads, holding one entry per CDR3 protein. The table includes under 200,000 distinct CDR3 sequences, 25% to 35% detected once. The source was whole blood, collected in connection with sensitization to the hapten diphenylcyclopropenone (DPC). These receptor sequences come from a woman in her thirties with alopecia areata. Some clones in this sample may be carry-over from other donors' samples.

This chain connects TRBV12-3 or TRBV12-4 to TRBJ1-2; the D is unclear. This CDR3 spans 14 amino acids. Trimming took 2 bases from V and 0 from J, leaving 7 bases between them. The CDR3 coding sequence is TGTGCCAGCAGTTTACTAGGCGCTAACTATGGCTACACCTTC. This sequence encodes CASSLLGANYGYTF.

This chain's CDR3 is CSVASSWEYEQYF. The DNA for the CDR3 is TGCAGCGTTGCTTCCTCATGGGAGTACGAGCAGTACTTC. The chain joins TRBV29-1 to TRBJ2-7; TRBD2 might be the D (5 bases). The CDR3 spans 13 residues. V was trimmed by 4 bases and J by 4 bases, leaving 14 bases between them. Germline V gene data show CDR1 as SQVTM and CDR2 as ANQGSEA.

The chain links TRBV7-2 to TRBJ2-7; weak D call: TRBD2 (5 bases). The CDR3 consists of 14 residues. CDR1 and CDR2 from the germline V gene are SGHTA and FQGNSA. V lost 2 bases to trimming and J lost 2 bases, with 10 bases between them. The CDR3 here is CASSLSQRTYEQYF. CDR3 nucleotide sequence: TGTGCCAGCAGCTTAAGTCAGCGGACCTACGAGCAGTACTTC.

V gene TRBV7-6 combines with J gene TRBJ2-5, with no clear D. The germline V gene has CDR1 SGHVS and CDR2 FNYEAQ. The CDR3 is 13 residues long. Trimming stripped 0 bases from V and 4 bases from J, with 6 bases between. CDR3 residues: CASSLASRETQYF. The CDR3 nucleotides read TGTGCCAGCAGCTTAGCGTCCAGAGAGACCCAGTACTTC.

The chain recombines TRBV5-1 with TRBJ2-7; D is unclear. Germline V gene sequence: CDR1 SGHRS, CDR2 YFSETQ. The length of the CDR3 is 14 residues. Trimming stripped 9 bases from V and 0 bases from J, with 16 bases between. CDR3 protein: CATSPSAGSYEQYF. CDR3 bases: TGCGCCACCTCCCCTTCAGCAGGCTCCTACGAGCAGTACTTC.

This clonotype was observed a handful of times. The chain employs TRBV18 and TRBJ1-2; D is perhaps TRBD1 (5 bases). This CDR3 spans 14 amino acids. The V end lost 3 bases, the J end lost 5 bases, and 13 bases lay between the germline ends. Germline CDR1 is KGHSH and CDR2 is LQKENI. CDR3 nucleotides: TGTGCCAGCTCACCCCCGGAGGGGTTGTATGGCTACACCTTC. Encoded protein: CASSPPEGLYGYTF.

This clonotype turned up a few times. The chain employs TRBV18 and TRBJ1-3; D is unclear. The CDR3 is 15 amino acids. The germline V gene encodes CDR1 KGHSH and CDR2 LQKENI. Trimming took 2 bases from V and 0 from J, leaving 8 bases between them. CDR3 sequence: CASSPRPTSGNTIYF. DNA of the CDR3: TGTGCCAGCTCACCAAGGCCGACCTCTGGAAACACCATATATTTT.

The V call is TRBV29-1, the J call TRBJ1-1, with D perhaps TRBD1 (6 bases). Germline V gives CDR1 SQVTM, CDR2 ANQGSEA. This CDR3 has 15 residues. Trimming pared 6 bases from V and 4 bases from J, leaving 21 bases between. CDR3 in DNA: TGCAGCGTCGAACAGGGTTATGGCAGGGCCACTGAAGCTTTCTTT. It translates to CSVEQGYGRATEAFF.